The 20 T cell receptor beta chains below all came from one sample that was sequenced in a study of T cell responses to AZD1222 COVID-19 vaccine. Repertoires were generated with immunoSEQ multiplex PCR, while TCRdb's copy carries only in-frame clones and drops some. The sample holds around 200,000 clones, 80% to 90% seen once. The sequenced sample was peripheral blood, obtained on day 0 of AZD1222 vaccination. These receptors originate from an adult in good health.

The chain uses TRBV10-1 and TRBJ1-1; D gene ambiguous. Germline loops: CDR1 WNHNN, CDR2 SYGVQD (reference sequence). Trimming shortened V by 4 bases and J by 0 bases, and 12 bases separated the two germline ends. This CDR3 is 15 amino acids long. This CDR3 is CASSATGRMNTEAFF. The CDR3 region has the DNA TGCGCCAGCAGTGCGACGGGTCGAATGAACACTGAAGCTTTCTTT.

CDR3 sequence: CASSLWGQLDEQFF. CDR3 coding DNA: TGTGCCAGCAGTTTATGGGGACAGCTGGATGAGCAGTTCTTC. The J gene is TRBJ2-1, the V gene TRBV28; 7 positions match TRBD1. Looked up from germline, CDR1 is MDHEN and CDR2 is SYDVKM. This CDR3 is built from 14 residues. Germline trimming cut 0 bases from V and 8 bases from J; bases unmatched to any gene: 4.

This chain joins TRBV5-1 and TRBJ2-1; no clear D. Germline V gives CDR1 SGHRS, CDR2 YFSETQ. V lost 0 bases and J lost 5, with 12 bases in between. There are 15 residues in the CDR3. The CDR3 DNA follows: TGCGCCAGCAGCTTGGTTAATCAACTGCACAATGAGCAGTTCTTC. This translates into CASSLVNQLHNEQFF.

In its sample, this clone was seen once. The chain is built from TRBV4-1 and TRBJ1-6, with 7 positions matching TRBD1. V was clipped by 1 base and J by 9 bases; unmatched bases: 12. The CDR3 totals 17 residues. Looked up from germline, CDR1 is MGHRA and CDR2 is YSYEKL. CDR3 DNA: TGCGCCAGCAGCCAAGCGAGGGGGCGCTTTCCAATTTCACCCCTCCACTTT. This sequence encodes CASSQARGRFPISPLHF.

V usage is TRBV2 and J usage is TRBJ1-5; D not resolved. Germline V gene data show CDR1 as SNHLY and CDR2 as FYNNEI. CDR3 length: 15 residues. V lost 3 bases, J lost 0 bases, and 9 bases lay in between. The CDR3, as DNA: TGTGCCAGCAGTGACGGCGGATATAGCAATCAGCCCCAGCATTTT. Translated: CASSDGGYSNQPQHF.

The chain recombines TRBV6-5 with TRBJ1-4, with D possibly being TRBD1 (5 bases). The CDR3 totals 14 residues. Trimming removed 6 bases from V and 7 bases from J, with 15 bases in between. Germline lookup yields CDR1 MNHEY and CDR2 SVGAGI. The CDR3 bases are TGTGCCAGCAGCCTTACCCAGGGAGGTGAAAAACTGTTTTTT. Translation gives CASSLTQGGEKLFF.

The J gene is TRBJ1-5, the V gene TRBV21-1. TRBV21-1 is described as a pseudogene. This CDR3 comprises 17 residues. CDR3 coding DNA: TGTGCCAGCAGCAAACCCCATTGGGGGAATAGCAATCAGCCCCAGCATTTT. It encodes CASSKPHWGNSNQPQHF.

The rearrangement links TRBV5-1 to TRBJ1-3; D call uncertain. CDR3 length: 16 amino acids. Germline CDR1 reads SGHRS; CDR2 reads YFSETQ. Deletions cut 4 bases from V and 0 bases from J, with 14 bases between. CDR3 protein: CASSQSLAGSGNTIYF. CDR3 DNA: TGCGCCAGCAGCCAAAGCCTAGCGGGCTCTGGAAACACCATATATTTT. The full variable domain, in which reference TRBV5-1 and TRBJ1-3 provide the parts outside the CDR3, is KAGVTQTPRYLIKTRGQQVTLSCSPISGHRSVSWYQQTPGQGLQFLFEYFSETQRNKGNFPGRFSGRQFSNSRSEMNVSTLELGDSALYLCASSQSLAGSGNTIYFGEGSWLTVV.

The rearrangement links TRBV11-1 to TRBJ2-3; D is undetermined. Trimming removed 1 base from V and 7 bases from J, with 6 bases in between. Germline V CDR1 and CDR2: SGHAT, FQDESV (reference sequence). The CDR3 spans 12 residues. The CDR3 here is CASSLGPYTQYF. CDR3 coding DNA: TGTGCCAGCAGCTTAGGTCCCTATACGCAGTATTTT.

The count of this clone is one. V usage is TRBV7-8 and J usage is TRBJ1-4; the D is unclear. The CDR3 has 15 amino acids. Germline V gene data show CDR1 as SGHVS and CDR2 as FQNEAQ. Trimming took off 2 bases at V and 0 bases at J, with 7 bases between the two ends. The CDR3 DNA is TGTGCCAGCAGCTTACTCGGGGCAACTAATGAAAAACTGTTTTTT. This encodes CASSLLGATNEKLFF.

The chain links TRBV6-1 to TRBJ1-5; D may be TRBD1 (5 bases). The CDR3 has 17 residues. CDR1 and CDR2 from the germline V gene are MNHNS and SASEGT. With 4 bases removed from V and 1 base from J, the gap between germline ends came to 17 bases. The CDR3 nucleotides are TGTGCCAGCAGTGGCTATCCGGGGACGGGAAGCAATCAGCCCCAGCATTTT. It yields the protein CASSGYPGTGSNQPQHF.

The chain links TRBV4-3 to TRBJ2-2; D remains ambiguous. Germline loops: CDR1 LGHNA, CDR2 YSLEER. V shed 0 bases and J shed 2 bases, with 7 bases lying between them. The CDR3 has 15 amino acids. In DNA form, the CDR3 reads TGCGCCAGCAGCCAAGATCAAGGTAACACCGGGGAGCTGTTTTTT. As protein: CASSQDQGNTGELFF.

The chain has TRBV30 and TRBJ1-1; D is unclear. The CDR3 length is 13 residues. V gave up 1 base and J gave up 2 bases, with 8 bases separating them. Germline V CDR1 and CDR2: GTSNPN, SVGIG (reference sequence). The CDR3 nucleotides are TGTGCCTGGAGTGGGGGAGGAAACACTGAAGCTTTCTTT. Amino acid sequence: CAWSGGGNTEAFF.

The chain joins TRBV19 to TRBJ1-2; no reliable D call. This CDR3 has 13 residues. Between the trimmed V and J ends, which lost 4 bases and 3 bases, there was a span of 9 bases. Looked up from germline, CDR1 is LNHDA and CDR2 is SQIVND (reference sequence). Here the CDR3 DNA reads TGTGCCAGTAGTAGATCAGAATACTATGGCTACACCTTC. It translates to CASSRSEYYGYTF.

The V and J genes are TRBV13 and TRBJ1-2, with no clear D. CDR1 is PRHDT and CDR2 is FYEKMQ in the germline V gene (reference sequence). V lost 5 bases, J lost 7 bases, and 14 bases lay in between. The CDR3 has 13 residues. CDR3 coding DNA: TGTGCCAGCAGCGCTTTCTGGACCAGTGGCTACACCTTC. It translates to CASSAFWTSGYTF. Full variable domain (rest looked up from reference TRBV13 and TRBJ1-2): AAGVIQSPRHLIKEKRETATLKCYPIPRHDTVYWYQQGPGQDPQFLISFYEKMQSDKGSIPDRFSAQQFSDYHSELNMSSLELGDSALYFCASSAFWTSGYTFGSGTRLTVV.

This sequence joins TRBV5-1 and TRBJ2-1; D gene uncertain. CDR1 SGHRS and CDR2 YFSETQ come from the germline V gene. The CDR3 contains 16 residues. Trimming pared 1 base from V and 0 bases from J, leaving 11 bases between. In DNA, the CDR3 is TGCGCCAGCAGCTTGCGGGCGGATCGCTCCTACAATGAGCAGTTCTTC. Translating it yields CASSLRADRSYNEQFF.

This chain links TRBV28 with TRBJ1-1; D not certain. Germline lookup yields CDR1 MDHEN and CDR2 SYDVKM. CDR3 size: 12 residues. The CDR3 is CGAGVWGTEAFF. DNA for the CDR3: TGTGGGGCGGGCGTCTGGGGCACTGAAGCTTTCTTT.

V and J are TRBV28 and TRBJ2-3, with D perhaps given as TRBD1 or TRBD2 (6 bases each). Germline-derived CDR1 and CDR2 are MDHEN and SYDVKM. The CDR3 runs 14 residues. V was trimmed by 7 bases and J by 0 bases, leaving 11 bases between them. CDR3 bases: TGTGCCAGCATCGGGGGCCGGAGCACAGATACGCAGTATTTT. This encodes CASIGGRSTDTQYF.

This clone has just one count. The V and J genes are TRBV9 and TRBJ2-7; 7 bases are shared with TRBD1. The junction had 17 bases not matched to a gene; V was cut back by 7 bases and J by 4 bases. The V gene's germline CDR1 is SGDLS and CDR2 YYNGEE. The CDR3 consists of 16 residues. The CDR3 nucleotides are TGTGCCAGCGGCCTATACGGTGTCAGGGGGTATTACGAGCAGTACTTC. This translates into CASGLYGVRGYYEQYF.

As concerns this clone: The junction departs from the called germline gene at one end, perhaps through a read error. The rearrangement joins TRBV9 to TRBJ2-5, with a possible D match to TRBD1 (5 bases). Germline CDR1 reads SGDLS; CDR2 reads YYNGEE. The CDR3 has 16 amino acids. The CDR3 loop is CASRENFSGYQETQYF. The CDR3 coding sequence is TGTGCCAGCAGAGAAAACTTCTCAGGGTACCAGGAGACCCAGTACTTC.